This entry concerns a single T cell receptor (beta chain). The sample is drawn from a study of blood T cell repertoires in COVID-19. Study at large: The samples span acute and convalescent COVID-19 from the United States, Italy and Spain.

The germline CDR1 and CDR2 sequences are LGHNT and FRNRAP. This CDR3 is built from 14 residues. V was cut by 6 bases and J by 6 bases, with 14 bases left in between. Membership in each cohort depended on participant-reported clinical history. TCRdb's table, derived via immunoSEQ multiplex PCR, lists solely in-frame clones and lacks some. The sample lists 450,000 to 500,000 clones; 87% were seen once. The TCR was taken from a woman aged 18 to 35 who had recovered from COVID-19. The specimen was PBMCs or T cells enriched from blood (not recorded which). J is TRBJ2-2 and V is TRBV12-5; D remains ambiguous. CDR3 sequence: CASGSPRFSGELFF. The CDR3 region has the DNA TGTGCTAGTGGAAGCCCTCGGTTCTCCGGGGAGCTGTTTTTT.